These T cell receptor beta chains were read from a single sample in a study of shared clonotypes between healthy human individuals. Only in-frame clones appear in the TCRdb table, and some are missing; sequencing was by immunoSEQ multiplex PCR. The table has around 690,000 clones, 80% to 95% seen once; the top ten hold about 34%. The specimen was memory CD8+ T cells from PBMCs. These receptor sequences come from a man between 18 and 35 years old in good health. Some clones in this sample may be carry-over from other donors' samples. Both conserved end residues are part of each CDR3.

TRBJ2-1,TRBV6-4,CASSDSYNEQFF
TRBJ2-1,TRBV7-9,CASSGLAADEQFF
TRBJ2-7,TRBV7-3,CASSFTPLAGDYEQYF
TRBJ2-1,TRBV28,CASSLGLADHNEQFF
TRBJ1-1,TRBV5-8,CASGENTEAFF
TRBJ1-2,TRBV5-1,CASSLDRVAYGYTF
TRBJ2-3,TRBV29-1,CSVRGGTAVLRDTQYF
TRBJ2-7,TRBV7-9,CASSSQPYEQYF
TRBJ1-3,TRBV11-2,CASSRGGSGNTIYF
TRBJ1-1,TRBV11-2,CASSIDGTEAFF
TRBJ2-2,TRBV7-3,CASSQGLAGLTGELFF
TRBJ2-7,TRBV6-1,CASRDIGEQYF
TRBJ2-2,TRBV7-6,CASSLTAGGPGTGELFF
TRBJ2-7,TRBV7-9,CASSQLAGGSYEQYF
TRBJ2-3,TRBV14,CASSQDYWEGLTDTQYF
TRBJ1-1,TRBV9,CASSRLDPSDTEAFF
TRBJ2-7,TRBV28,CASSWVGGSYEQYF
TRBJ2-2,TRBV27,CASSEISGSKHTGELFF
TRBJ2-7,TRBV6-1,CASSVEDTAYEQYF
TRBJ2-7,TRBV7-3,CASSFGTAYEQYF
TRBJ1-2,TRBV4-2,CASSQGPAEGWDGYTF
TRBJ2-1,TRBV5-1,CASSSDEGFSYNEQFF
TRBJ1-1,TRBV29-1,CSVKDPLNTEAFF
TRBJ2-3,TRBV7-9,CASTPMFGGPPPQYF
TRBJ2-1,TRBV29-1,CSALLAGEYNEQFF
TRBJ2-2,TRBV28,CASSSPRTGGANTGELFF
TRBJ1-2,TRBV27,CASSSLGTFYGYTF
TRBJ2-7,TRBV19,CASSLALGGNYEQYF
TRBJ2-3,TRBV5-1,CASSYSRDRVFDTQYF
TRBJ2-1,TRBV5-1,CASSLTSISGRVEQFF
TRBJ1-3,TRBV28,CASSSRDTAGNTIYF
TRBJ2-7,TRBV27,CASSRWPPNYEQYF
TRBJ2-7,TRBV11-2,CASSLDRLRMHSYEQYF
TRBJ2-7,TRBV19,CASKSGPGRYEQYF
TRBJ2-7,TRBV7-9,CASSLDGYSSYEQYF
TRBJ2-2,TRBV6-5,CASSPAVQEELFF
TRBJ1-5,TRBV27,CASGPTVSNQPQHF
TRBJ2-1,TRBV7-9,CASSLGGDFFF
TRBJ2-7,TRBV6-5,CASSPRDRVTYEQYF
TRBJ1-2,TRBV6-1,CASSAAIYGYTF
TRBJ2-6,TRBV6-1,CASTEGQGHRSGANVLTF
TRBJ2-3,TRBV28,CASSLVRRDGGTDTQYF
TRBJ2-1,TRBV15,CATSPHRGTTYNEQFF
TRBJ2-7,TRBV6-1,CASSEVGTGFYEQYF
TRBJ1-5,TRBV4-1,CASSQPDSAYQPQHF